The 19 T cell receptor beta chains presented below share a single source sample, sequenced in a study of vaccination and CD4 T cells after COVID-19. These receptors have no known antigen. Sample treatment: 10-day PBMC culture with coronavirus spike peptide pools or control peptides (ViraFEST assay). The Oncomine TCR Beta short-read assay was what sequenced the DNA obtained from cultured CD4+ T cells. MiXCR, run by TCRdb on the PCR reads, gives a single entry per CDR3 protein. This sample has around 12,000 distinct CDR3 sequences, with 65% to 85% found just once. Sequencing was done on a sample of CD4+ T cells from blood, cultured in vitro. The receptors originated from a human donor who had recovered from COVID-19.

This clonotype has more than one count but fewer than ten. J is TRBJ1-2 and V is TRBV20-1, with D maybe TRBD1 (6 bases). The CDR3 runs to 13 residues. Germline V gene data show CDR1 as DFQATT and CDR2 as SNEGSKA (reference sequence). CDR3 protein: CRGGQGNNYGYTF. Here the CDR3 DNA reads TGCAGGGGCGGGCAGGGGAATAACTATGGCTACACCTTC.

The chain has TRBV28 and TRBJ2-1; TRBD2 matches at 8 bases. This CDR3 spans 15 amino acids. The germline V gene encodes CDR1 MDHEN and CDR2 SYDVKM. The trim removed 6 bases at V and 4 bases at J, leaving 8 bases unmatched. The CDR3 region has the DNA TGTGCCAGCAGGGGACTAGGCCGGCGGTACAATGAGCAGTTCTTC. It encodes CASRGLGRRYNEQFF. Full variable domain (rest looked up from reference TRBV28 and TRBJ2-1): DVKVTQSSRYLVKRTGEKVFLECVQDMDHENMFWYRQDPGLGLRLIYFSYDVKMKEKGDIPEGYSVSREKKERFSLILESASTNQTSMYLCASRGLGRRYNEQFFGPGTRLTVL.

This rearrangement joins TRBV7-2 to TRBJ2-3; the match to TRBD2 covers 12 bases. The CDR3 extends over 17 amino acids. Germline V CDR1 and CDR2: SGHTA, FQGNSA. The V gene end was trimmed by 4 bases and the J gene end by 0 bases; junction bases not matched to a gene: 5. The CDR3 region has the DNA TGTGCCAGCAGCTCCCGGACTAGCGGGACGAGCACAGATACGCAGTATTTT. It is translated as CASSSRTSGTSTDTQYF. Combining the CDR3 with reference TRBV7-2 and TRBJ2-3 gives the whole variable domain GAGVSQSPSNKVTEKGKDVELRCDPISGHTALYWYRQSLGQGLEFLIYFQGNSAPDKSGLPSDRFSAERTGGSVSTLTIQRTQQEDSAVYLCASSSRTSGTSTDTQYFGPGTRLTVL.

The V and J genes are TRBV7-3 and TRBJ1-1, with D perhaps TRBD1 (5 bases). The CDR3 runs 15 residues. Germline V CDR1 and CDR2: SGHTA, FQGTGA. V lost 5 bases and J 4 bases, leaving 17 bases between the germline ends. The CDR3 nucleotides read TGTGCCAGCAGCCCGGGGCCGGGGGGGGGCACTGAAGCTTTCTTT. This encodes CASSPGPGGGTEAFF.

In nucleotides, the CDR3 is TGTGCCAGCAAAGGACTAGCGGGGAATGAGCAGTTCTTC. It yields the protein CASKGLAGNEQFF. This sequence joins TRBV6-1 and TRBJ2-1; the match to TRBD2 covers 12 bases. Germline-derived CDR1 and CDR2 are MNHNS and SASEGT. Unmatched junction bases numbered 2, after V lost 7 bases and J lost 7 bases. The CDR3 spans 13 residues.

The CDR3 region is CASSSRTVNEKLFF. The CDR3 DNA sequence: TGTGCCAGCAGCTCCCGGACAGTTAATGAAAAACTGTTTTTT. This chain uses TRBV7-9 with TRBJ1-4; D may be TRBD1 (6 bases). The CDR3 extends over 14 amino acids. Trimming removed 4 bases from V and 4 bases from J, with 10 bases in between. CDR1 and CDR2 (germline): SEHNR, FQNEAQ (reference sequence).

This sequence joins TRBV7-2 and TRBJ2-1; D is ambiguous. The germline gives CDR1 SGHTA, CDR2 FQGNSA. This CDR3 region has 13 residues. V gave up 7 bases and J gave up 5 bases, with 12 bases separating them. CDR3 sequence: CASTLTLHNEQFF. DNA of the CDR3: TGTGCCAGCACCCTGACATTACACAATGAGCAGTTCTTC.

This clonotype was detected only a few times. This chain connects TRBV20-1 to TRBJ2-5; D might be TRBD2 (6 bases). The V end was cut by 2 bases, the J end by 5 bases, with 30 bases between. There are 19 residues in the CDR3. Looked up from germline, CDR1 is DFQATT and CDR2 is SNEGSKA (reference sequence). CDR3: CSARPGGKHPDRPRETQYF. As DNA, the CDR3 is TGCAGTGCTAGACCCGGGGGAAAACACCCGGACCGCCCTAGGGAGACCCAGTACTTC.

This chain links TRBV7-9 with TRBJ1-5; TRBD1 agrees at 7 bases. Germline V gene sequence: CDR1 SEHNR, CDR2 FQNEAQ (reference sequence). With V trimmed by 5 bases and J by 0 bases, 4 bases remained unmatched. The CDR3 has 15 residues. Here the CDR3 reads CASSAGTVSNQPQHF. In DNA form, the CDR3 reads TGTGCCAGCAGCGCTGGGACAGTTAGCAATCAGCCCCAGCATTTT.

A few counts support this clonotype. The chain couples TRBV4-3 to TRBJ1-5, with a tentative D call TRBD1 (6 bases). This CDR3 contains 18 residues. V was clipped by 0 bases and J by 1 base, with 16 bases between them. Germline loops: CDR1 LGHNA, CDR2 YSLEER. The CDR3 region is CASSQDGTGRRSNQPQHF. The CDR3 nucleotides read TGCGCCAGCAGCCAAGACGGCACAGGGAGGAGGAGCAATCAGCCCCAGCATTTT.

This clonotype was seen a handful of times. The chain couples TRBV5-6 to TRBJ1-1, with 7 bases lining up with TRBD1. V shed 4 bases and J 1 base; nucleotides not matched to a gene: 10. Germline V CDR1 and CDR2: SGHDT, YYEEEE. The CDR3 spans 16 residues. Here the CDR3 reads CASSPLQGRGNTEAFF. Written as DNA, the CDR3 is TGTGCCAGCAGCCCCTTACAGGGGAGAGGGAACACTGAAGCTTTCTTT.

The sample holds one count of this clonotype. The CDR3 is CASSLSEYNSPLHF. In DNA, the CDR3 is TGTGCCAGCAGTTTAAGCGAGTATAATTCACCCCTCCACTTT. V gene TRBV28 combines with J gene TRBJ1-6; D is unresolved. V was shortened by 2 bases and J by 4 bases, with 6 bases between the two germline ends. The CDR3 consists of 14 residues. Germline V gives CDR1 MDHEN, CDR2 SYDVKM.

The chain employs TRBV11-2 and TRBJ1-6; no clear D gene. This CDR3 has 21 residues. Germline CDR1 reads SGHAT; CDR2 reads FQNNGV. Trimming pared 4 bases from V and 8 bases from J, leaving 33 bases between. The CDR3 is CASSYRRPLKTLRAYDSPLHF. The CDR3 region has the DNA TGTGCCAGCAGCTACCGAAGGCCGCTCAAGACCTTAAGGGCTTATGATTCACCCCTCCACTTT.

The chain combines TRBV19 with TRBJ1-5; the D is unclear. Germline CDR1 LNHDA, CDR2 SQIVND (reference sequence). V lost 1 base and J 3 bases, leaving 4 bases between the germline ends. CDR3 length equals 13 residues. For the CDR3, the DNA is TGTGCCAGTAGTATAGGACACAATCAGCCCCAGCATTTT. It is translated as CASSIGHNQPQHF.

The V call is TRBV20-1, the J call TRBJ2-5; D is perhaps TRBD1 (6 bases). V was cut by 6 bases and J by 5 bases, with 13 bases left in between. The germline V gene has CDR1 DFQATT and CDR2 SNEGSKA (reference sequence). This CDR3 is built from 12 residues. As DNA, the CDR3 is TGCAGTGCCCCCAGGGGTTTGGAGACCCAGTACTTC. Translated: CSAPRGLETQYF.

The V and J genes are TRBV29-1 and TRBJ2-5; the match to TRBD2 covers 7 bases. V shed 7 bases and J 1 base; nucleotides not matched to a gene: 0. This CDR3 contains 11 residues. Per the germline V gene, CDR1 is SQVTM and CDR2 is ANQGSEA. Here the CDR3 reads CSAGGQETQYF. The CDR3 bases are TGCAGCGCGGGGGGCCAAGAGACCCAGTACTTC.

The J gene is TRBJ1-5, the V gene TRBV6-1; TRBD1 is a possible D gene (5 bases). Germline V CDR1 and CDR2: MNHNS, SASEGT. V was clipped by 8 bases and J by 4 bases, with 12 bases between them. CDR3 length equals 13 residues. CDR3 coding DNA: TGTGCCAGCCAGGGATGGGCAAATCAGCCCCAGCATTTT. Encoded protein: CASQGWANQPQHF.

The chain uses TRBV27 and TRBJ2-5, with D hard to call. Germline assignment: CDR1 MNHEY and CDR2 SMNVEV (reference sequence). Trimming stripped 3 bases from V and 7 bases from J, with 15 bases between. The CDR3 consists of 14 residues. This chain's CDR3 is CASSFVGPPGTQYF. The DNA for the CDR3 is TGTGCCAGCAGTTTCGTAGGACCCCCGGGGACCCAGTACTTC.

The V and J genes are TRBV28 and TRBJ1-1; 7 bases are shared with TRBD1. The CDR3 loop spans 12 amino acids. Unmatched junction bases numbered 5, after V lost 6 bases and J lost 7 bases. CDR1 is MDHEN and CDR2 is SYDVKM in the germline V gene. CDR3: CASSRGQLEAFF. The DNA for the CDR3 is TGTGCCAGCAGCCGGGGACAGCTTGAAGCTTTCTTT.